The next 29 T cell receptor beta chains were all read from a single sample in a study of brain T cells in children with intractable seizures. The time point denotes: blood from clinic visit 5 months post-surgery; TSC patient then seizure free. Assay: immunoSEQ multiplex PCR; the TCRdb copy retains only in-frame clones and omits some. In the table there are under 400,000 clones, 93% of which are singletons. Sequenced here: peripheral blood, sampled less than 6 months after surgery. These receptors were obtained from a boy less than two years old with tuberous sclerosis and intractable seizures.

The genes are TRBV6-5 and TRBJ1-6; D is undetermined. Trimming removed 6 bases from V and 0 bases from J, with 6 bases in between. The CDR3 is made up of 14 amino acids. Germline V gene sequence: CDR1 MNHEY, CDR2 SVGAGI. The CDR3 here is CASSISSYNSPLHF. DNA for the CDR3: TGTGCCAGCAGCATTAGCTCCTATAATTCACCCCTCCACTTT.

This rearrangement joins TRBV20-1 to TRBJ1-5, with D possibly TRBD1 on 5 matching bases. The germline V gene encodes CDR1 DFQATT and CDR2 SNEGSKA (reference sequence). The CDR3 spans 15 residues. Trimming removed 3 bases at V and 0 bases at J, with 12 bases between. This CDR3 reads CSASKGTYSNQPQHF. The CDR3 DNA follows: TGCAGTGCTAGTAAGGGGACCTATAGCAATCAGCCCCAGCATTTT.

This chain links TRBV11-1 with TRBJ2-7, with 8 positions matching TRBD2. J lost 0 bases, V lost 5 bases, and 6 bases had no gene match. In germline, CDR1 is SGHAT, CDR2 FQDESV (reference sequence). The CDR3 loop spans 15 amino acids. CDR3 coding DNA: TGTGCCAGCAGCAAAACTAGCGGCATCTCCTACGAGCAGTACTTC. It codes for CASSKTSGISYEQYF.

The chain links TRBV5-1 to TRBJ1-2, with 11 bases matching TRBD1. This CDR3 is built from 15 residues. The ends lost 4 bases at V and 5 bases at J; junction bases unmatched: 7. Germline V CDR1 and CDR2: SGHRS, YFSETQ. CDR3 amino acids: CASSGGQGVIYGYTF. CDR3 in DNA: TGCGCCAGCAGCGGGGGACAGGGGGTTATATATGGCTACACCTTC.

The V call is TRBV6-2 or TRBV6-3, the J call TRBJ2-5; tentatively, D is TRBD1 (5 bases). V shed 6 bases and J shed 5 bases, with 16 bases lying between them. CDR1 and CDR2 from the germline V gene are MNHEY and SVGEGT. CDR3 length equals 14 residues. The CDR3 DNA reads as TGTGCCAGCAGCAAAACTCAGGGTTACGAGACCCAGTACTTC. Translating it yields CASSKTQGYETQYF.

The chain couples TRBV24-1 to TRBJ1-5; D is uncertain. There are 12 residues in the CDR3. Germline V CDR1 and CDR2: KGHDR, SFDVKD. Trimming removed 10 bases from V and 3 bases from J, with 9 bases in between. The CDR3 DNA reads as TGTGCCACTCGGTGGGTCAATCAGCCCCAGCATTTT. Protein: CATRWVNQPQHF.

This clone was seen a handful of times. The chain uses TRBV5-4 and TRBJ1-2; D may be TRBD1 (6 bases). The CDR3 length is 14 residues. Between the trimmed V and J ends, which lost 2 bases and 4 bases, there was a span of 12 bases. The germline CDR1 and CDR2 sequences are SGHNT and YYREEE (reference sequence). CDR3 nucleotides: TGTGCCAGCAGCTTATGGACAGTCTCCTATGGCTACACCTTC. Residues: CASSLWTVSYGYTF.

The CDR3 protein is CASSLSSDRAFRSNQPQHF. The CDR3 DNA reads TGTGCCAGCAGTTTATCCTCGGACAGGGCGTTTCGTAGCAATCAGCCCCAGCATTTT. The rearrangement links TRBV28 to TRBJ1-5; 8 bases line up with TRBD1. J lost 0 bases, V lost 1 base, and 11 bases had no gene match. Germline CDR1 MDHEN, CDR2 SYDVKM. The CDR3 is 19 amino acids. Full variable domain (outside the CDR3, taken from reference TRBV28 and TRBJ1-5): DVKVTQSSRYLVKRTGEKVFLECVQDMDHENMFWYRQDPGLGLRLIYFSYDVKMKEKGDIPEGYSVSREKKERFSLILESASTNQTSMYLCASSLSSDRAFRSNQPQHFGDGTRLSIL.

In DNA, the CDR3 is TGTGCCAGCAGTTACCCCACCGAAAACACTGAAGCTTTCTTT. Protein sequence: CASSYPTENTEAFF. This rearrangement joins TRBV6-2 or TRBV6-3 to TRBJ1-1; D unresolved. Looked up from germline, CDR1 is MNHEY and CDR2 is SVGEGT. This CDR3 is 14 amino acids long. The V gene lost 2 bases and the J gene lost 2 bases, with 9 bases spanning the gap.

The J gene is TRBJ2-2, the V gene TRBV19; 7 nucleotides align to TRBD2. The germline gives CDR1 LNHDA, CDR2 SQIVND (reference sequence). CDR3 length: 14 residues. The V gene end was trimmed by 10 bases and the J gene end by 4 bases; junction bases not matched to a gene: 9. CDR3 in DNA: TGTGCCACCCGGGGGGTCCTGATCACCGGGGAGCTGTTTTTT. Its translation: CATRGVLITGELFF.

This clone was observed a single time. The chain joins TRBV6-2 or TRBV6-3 to TRBJ1-2; D is unresolved. Trimming pared 0 bases from V and 8 bases from J, leaving 19 bases between. Germline V gene lookup returns CDR1 MNHEY and CDR2 SVGEGT. This CDR3 comprises 16 residues. CDR3 loop: CASSYSLRGGGAGYTF. In DNA, the CDR3 is TGTGCCAGCAGTTACTCGCTTCGGGGAGGAGGAGCAGGCTACACCTTC.

The chain combines TRBV5-6 with TRBJ2-7; TRBD1 agrees at 8 bases. This CDR3 has 14 residues. The J segment lost 1 base and the V segment lost 6 bases, leaving 6 bases of the junction unmatched. The germline gives CDR1 SGHDT, CDR2 YYEEEE. The CDR3, as DNA: TGTGCCAGCACCTGGACAGGGCCTTCCTACGAGCAGTACTTC. Residues: CASTWTGPSYEQYF.

The chain links TRBV10-3 to TRBJ1-1, with D possibly TRBD1 on 6 matching bases. Germline loops: CDR1 ENHRY, CDR2 SYGVKD. The V and J ends lost 4 bases and 1 base respectively, with 10 bases between them. This CDR3 is built from 14 residues. The CDR3 reads CAISAEGGNTEAFF. In DNA form, the CDR3 reads TGTGCCATCAGTGCCGAGGGGGGGAACACTGAAGCTTTCTTT.

The chain links TRBV7-9 to TRBJ1-1; D remains unclear. The CDR3 totals 13 residues. With 2 bases removed from V and 3 bases from J, the gap between germline ends came to 7 bases. Germline CDR1 and CDR2: SEHNR and FQNEAQ (reference sequence). CDR3 sequence (DNA): TGTGCCAGCAGCTTAACCTCAGACACTGAAGCTTTCTTT. As protein: CASSLTSDTEAFF.

CDR3 loop: CASSSPGLAGGPSTYEQYF. The DNA for the CDR3 is TGTGCCAGCAGTTCCCCGGGACTAGCGGGAGGGCCTAGCACCTACGAGCAGTACTTC. The chain carries TRBV27 and TRBJ2-7; 16 bases fit TRBD2. The CDR3 extends over 19 amino acids. J lost 2 bases, V lost 4 bases, and 11 bases had no gene match. CDR1 and CDR2 (germline): MNHEY, SMNVEV (reference sequence).

This sequence joins TRBV7-9 and TRBJ1-6; 8 bases map to TRBD1. The V and J ends lost 1 base and 6 bases, in that order; junction bases with no gene match: 8. In germline, CDR1 is SEHNR, CDR2 FQNEAQ (reference sequence). The CDR3 has 17 amino acids. In DNA, the CDR3 is TGTGCCAGCAGCTTAGACCGGGACAGGCTCGGTAATTCACCCCTCCACTTT. Protein product: CASSLDRDRLGNSPLHF.

The chain combines TRBV6-2 or TRBV6-3 with TRBJ2-3; 9 nucleotides agree with TRBD1. CDR1 and CDR2 (germline): MNHEY, SVGEGT. This CDR3 contains 15 residues. The J segment lost 4 bases and the V segment lost 6 bases, leaving 8 bases of the junction unmatched. CDR3 coding DNA: TGTGCCAGCAGCACCTCGGGACAGGGTCCAGATACGCAGTATTTT. This translates into CASSTSGQGPDTQYF.

This clone appeared a single time. The rearrangement joins TRBV5-1 to TRBJ2-7; tentatively, D is TRBD2 (6 bases). Germline V gene sequence: CDR1 SGHRS, CDR2 YFSETQ. Trimming shortened V by 2 bases and J by 0 bases, and 9 bases separated the two germline ends. This CDR3 contains 14 residues. CDR3 nucleotides: TGCGCCAGCAGCTTAAGACTAGTCTCCTACGAGCAGTACTTC. This translates into CASSLRLVSYEQYF.

This clone was seen just once. The CDR3 coding sequence is TGTGCCAGCAGTGAAGCGTCTAGCAATCAGCCCCAGCATTTT. It encodes CASSEASSNQPQHF. This chain connects TRBV6-1 to TRBJ1-5; no clear D gene. Germline CDR1 and CDR2: MNHNS and SASEGT. Trimming left V 0 bases short and J 0 bases short, with 3 bases between. CDR3 length: 14 residues.

This clone was seen once. The CDR3 here is CSVEGDSYGYTF. The DNA of the CDR3 is TGCAGCGTTGAAGGGGACAGCTATGGCTACACCTTC. The J gene is TRBJ1-2, the V gene TRBV29-1; TRBD1 matches 7 bases. The CDR3 length is 12 residues. Germline trimming cut 1 base from V and 4 bases from J; bases unmatched to any gene: 0. Germline CDR1 is SQVTM and CDR2 is ANQGSEA.

The chain has TRBV3-1 (or the pseudogene TRBV3-2) and TRBJ1-5; perhaps TRBD1 as D (5 bases). The CDR3 consists of 13 residues. V was cut by 4 bases and J by 3 bases, with 7 bases left in between. Germline V gives CDR1 LGHDT, CDR2 YNNKEL (reference sequence). The DNA for the CDR3 is TGTGCCAGCAGCCGGGACCTCAATCAGCCCCAGCATTTT. Protein product: CASSRDLNQPQHF.

The chain joins TRBV4-2 to TRBJ2-2; a possible D gene is TRBD2 (6 bases). CDR3 length equals 16 residues. CDR1 and CDR2 (germline): LGHNA, YNFKEQ. V was trimmed by 1 base and J by 1 base, leaving 10 bases between them. The CDR3 DNA reads as TGTGCCAGCAGCCAAGCGGGCGGGATGAACACCGGGGAGCTGTTTTTT. Protein: CASSQAGGMNTGELFF.

This clone was observed a single time. The chain joins TRBV6-5 to TRBJ1-4, with no clear D. Per germline, CDR1 MNHEY and CDR2 SVGAGI. The ends were cut back, 7 bases at V and 7 bases at J, with 13 bases in the middle. This CDR3 has 13 amino acids. The CDR3 DNA reads as TGTGCCAGCACCACGGGATCGGCTGAAAAACTGTTTTTT. This sequence encodes CASTTGSAEKLFF.

The chain uses TRBV5-8 and TRBJ1-3, with D perhaps TRBD1 (5 bases). CDR1 and CDR2 from the germline V gene are SGHTS and YDEGEE. The V and J ends lost 4 bases and 3 bases respectively, with 17 bases between them. This CDR3 region has 16 residues. CDR3 sequence (DNA): TGTGCCAGCAGCCGCCTGGGGGGGACCCTTGGAAACACCATATATTTT. Translation: CASSRLGGTLGNTIYF.

The V gene is TRBV2, the J gene TRBJ2-7; TRBD2 is a possible D gene (6 bases). Looked up from germline, CDR1 is SNHLY and CDR2 is FYNNEI. Trimming took 7 bases from V and 3 from J, leaving 19 bases between them. The CDR3 is 15 amino acids. The DNA of the CDR3 is TGTGCCAGCAAATGGCCAGCAGGGACTTTCTACGAGCAGTACTTC. This gives the protein CASKWPAGTFYEQYF.

This chain joins TRBV10-3 and TRBJ2-7; D is possibly TRBD1 (6 bases). Germline lookup yields CDR1 ENHRY and CDR2 SYGVKD. Trimming removed 0 bases from V and 7 bases from J, with 13 bases in between. The CDR3 contains 14 residues. This chain's CDR3 is CAISESTGMREQYF. CDR3 sequence (DNA): TGTGCCATCAGTGAGTCAACAGGGATGAGGGAGCAGTACTTC.

Turning to this clone: The same CDR3 also results from other DNA sequences found in this sample. The chain has TRBV3-1 (or the pseudogene TRBV3-2) and TRBJ1-2, with no clear D. This CDR3 has 12 amino acids. V dropped 1 base and J dropped 6 bases, with 6 bases sitting between them. Germline V lookup: CDR1 LGHDT, CDR2 YNNKEL (reference sequence). DNA of the CDR3: TGTGCCAGCAGCCAAGGGAGGGATGGCTACACCTTC. Amino acids: CASSQGRDGYTF.

The chain links TRBV11-3 to TRBJ2-1; 15 positions agree with TRBD2. V shed 5 bases, J shed 0 bases, and the junction held 11 bases outside the gene matches. Germline V gene sequence: CDR1 SGHNT, CDR2 YENEEA. The CDR3 is made up of 20 amino acids. CDR3 DNA sequence: TGTGCCAGCAGCCCCGGTCCCGGGACTAGCGGGGGGAGCTCCTACAATGAGCAGTTCTTC. It specifies CASSPGPGTSGGSSYNEQFF.

The V gene is TRBV21-1, the J gene TRBJ2-7. TRBV21-1 is listed as a pseudogene. The CDR3 extends over 16 amino acids. CDR3 loop: CASSKGAYGDVYEQYF. The CDR3 bases are TGTGCCAGCAGCAAAGGGGCCTATGGGGACGTTTACGAGCAGTACTTC.